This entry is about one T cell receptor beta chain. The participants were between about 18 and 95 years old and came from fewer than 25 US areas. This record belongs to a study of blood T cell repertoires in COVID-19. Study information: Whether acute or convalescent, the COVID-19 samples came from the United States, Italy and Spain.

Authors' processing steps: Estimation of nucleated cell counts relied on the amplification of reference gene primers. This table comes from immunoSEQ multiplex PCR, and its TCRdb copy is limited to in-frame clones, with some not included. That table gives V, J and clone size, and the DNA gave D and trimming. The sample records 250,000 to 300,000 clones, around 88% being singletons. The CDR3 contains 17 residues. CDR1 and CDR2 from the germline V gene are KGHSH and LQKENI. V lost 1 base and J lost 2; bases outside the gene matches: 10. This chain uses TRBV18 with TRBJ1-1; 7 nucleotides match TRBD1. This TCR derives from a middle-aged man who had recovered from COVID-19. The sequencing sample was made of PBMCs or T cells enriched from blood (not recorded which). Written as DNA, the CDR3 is TGTGCCAGCTCACCACAATCTACAGGGGAGCGTAACACTGAAGCTTTCTTT. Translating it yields CASSPQSTGERNTEAFF.